The rows below give T cell receptor beta chains drawn from one sample of a study of breast tumors, draining lymph nodes, adjacent tissues. Using its own MiXCR run on the multiplex PCR reads, TCRdb lists one record per CDR3 protein. The sample contains over 100,000 distinct CDR3 sequences, approximately 20% of which appear only once. Sequenced input: axillary lymph node tissue. The receptors were gathered from a female donor with breast cancer. Some clones in this sample may be carry-over from other donors' samples. Both conserved end residues are part of each CDR3. Fields, in order: J gene, D gene, V gene, clone size, CDR3 DNA, CDR3 protein. The D gene is left open where the match is weak. Rows give clone size only sometimes, using once, few, many, or a class for an expanded clone.

J gene: TRBJ2-2; D gene: .; V gene: TRBV3-1; clone size: .; CDR3 DNA: TGTGCCAGCAGCCAAGGGCAGAGAACTACCGGGGAGCTGTTTTTT; CDR3 protein: CASSQGQRTTGELFF
J gene: TRBJ1-5; D gene: .; V gene: TRBV6-2/TRBV6-3; clone size: .; CDR3 DNA: TGTGCCAGCAGTAACAACTCTCCAGGTTTACTCAATCAGCCCCAGCATTTT; CDR3 protein: CASSNNSPGLLNQPQHF
J gene: TRBJ2-7; D gene: TRBD2; V gene: TRBV18; clone size: many; CDR3 DNA: TGTGCCAGCTCCCAAGCGGGATCCTCCTACGAGCAGTACTTC; CDR3 protein: CASSQAGSSYEQYF
J gene: TRBJ2-3; D gene: .; V gene: TRBV5-8; clone size: many; CDR3 DNA: TGTGCCAGCAGCTTGCTGGGGACGGATACGCAGTATTTT; CDR3 protein: CASSLLGTDTQYF
J gene: TRBJ2-5; D gene: TRBD1; V gene: TRBV27; clone size: many; CDR3 DNA: TGTGCCAGCGGACTGGACAGGGGTAAGACCCAGTACTTC; CDR3 protein: CASGLDRGKTQYF
J gene: TRBJ2-3; D gene: TRBD2; V gene: TRBV6-1; clone size: many; CDR3 DNA: TGTGCCAGCAGTGCTATCCCGGGACTAGCGGGAGCTAGCACAGATACGCAGTATTTT; CDR3 protein: CASSAIPGLAGASTDTQYF
J gene: TRBJ2-7; D gene: .; V gene: TRBV2; clone size: .; CDR3 DNA: TGTGCCAGCAGCGACCAGCCGGTGCTCTACGAGCAGTACTTC; CDR3 protein: CASSDQPVLYEQYF
J gene: TRBJ2-5; D gene: .; V gene: TRBV28; clone size: .; CDR3 DNA: TGTGCCAGCAGTGATCTAGCGTTCGAGACCCAGTACTTC; CDR3 protein: CASSDLAFETQYF
J gene: TRBJ2-2; D gene: TRBD2; V gene: TRBV20-1; clone size: many; CDR3 DNA: TGCAGTGCTCCGGGACTAGGGGTCGGGGAGCTGTTTTTT; CDR3 protein: CSAPGLGVGELFF
J gene: TRBJ2-3; D gene: TRBD2; V gene: TRBV7-8; clone size: many; CDR3 DNA: TGTGCCAGCAGCTTAGTTCCAGCGGGAAGCACAGATACGCAGTATTTT; CDR3 protein: CASSLVPAGSTDTQYF
J gene: TRBJ2-5; D gene: TRBD1; V gene: TRBV18; clone size: .; CDR3 DNA: TGTGCCGGCTCACCGGAGACAGGGGCAAAAGAGACCCAGTACTTC; CDR3 protein: CAGSPETGAKETQYF
J gene: TRBJ2-2; D gene: .; V gene: TRBV6-2/TRBV6-3; clone size: many; CDR3 DNA: TGTGCCAGCAGGACAAGACTAGACACCGGGGAGCTGTTTTTT; CDR3 protein: CASRTRLDTGELFF
J gene: TRBJ1-6; D gene: .; V gene: TRBV27; clone size: many; CDR3 DNA: TGTGCCAGCAGTACGGGGGACCGGACTTCACCCCTCCACTTT; CDR3 protein: CASSTGDRTSPLHF
J gene: TRBJ2-7; D gene: .; V gene: TRBV7-6; clone size: many; CDR3 DNA: TGTGCCAGCAGCTTGGGGGGGCGCTGGTCCGAGCAGTACTTC; CDR3 protein: CASSLGGRWSEQYF
J gene: TRBJ2-7; D gene: .; V gene: TRBV4-2; clone size: many; CDR3 DNA: TGTGCCAGCAGCCAAGCACCAAGCTCCTACGAGCAGTACTTC; CDR3 protein: CASSQAPSSYEQYF
J gene: TRBJ1-2; D gene: .; V gene: TRBV19; clone size: many; CDR3 DNA: TGTGCCAGTAGTATCTGGGGCAGGGATGGGGCTAACTATGGCTACACCTTC; CDR3 protein: CASSIWGRDGANYGYTF
J gene: TRBJ2-5; D gene: TRBD1; V gene: TRBV6-2/TRBV6-3; clone size: few; CDR3 DNA: TGTGCCAGCAGTACAGGGGGAGTAGGAGAGACCCAGTACTTC; CDR3 protein: CASSTGGVGETQYF
J gene: TRBJ2-1; D gene: .; V gene: TRBV14; clone size: many; CDR3 DNA: TGTGCCAGCAGCCAAAGGGGAGGGCAGTTCTTC; CDR3 protein: CASSQRGGQFF
J gene: TRBJ1-4; D gene: .; V gene: TRBV14; clone size: .; CDR3 DNA: TGTGCCAGCAGCCAATTATTGGACGGAAATGAAAAACTGTTTTTT; CDR3 protein: CASSQLLDGNEKLFF
J gene: TRBJ2-3; D gene: .; V gene: TRBV3-1; clone size: .; CDR3 DNA: TGTGCCAGCAGCCCGGGAACCATAGATACGCAGTATTTT; CDR3 protein: CASSPGTIDTQYF
J gene: TRBJ2-1; D gene: TRBD2; V gene: TRBV2; clone size: .; CDR3 DNA: TGTGCCAGCAATAGCGGGAGTCACAATGAGCAGTTCTTC; CDR3 protein: CASNSGSHNEQFF
J gene: TRBJ2-1; D gene: TRBD1; V gene: TRBV6-5; clone size: many; CDR3 DNA: TGTGCCAGCAGTGAGGGGACAGGGGGATTTGAGCAGTTCTTC; CDR3 protein: CASSEGTGGFEQFF
J gene: TRBJ2-1; D gene: .; V gene: TRBV15; clone size: .; CDR3 DNA: TGTGCCACCAGATTAGGTGGGAGCGTCGACGAGCAGTTCTTC; CDR3 protein: CATRLGGSVDEQFF
J gene: TRBJ2-1; D gene: .; V gene: TRBV20-1; clone size: many; CDR3 DNA: TGCAGTGCTAGGGGCGGGGTGGCGGTTGAGCAGTTCTTC; CDR3 protein: CSARGGVAVEQFF
J gene: TRBJ2-7; D gene: TRBD2; V gene: TRBV20-1; clone size: many; CDR3 DNA: TGCAGTGCTAGAGATCGACTAGCGGCCTACGAGCAGTACTTC; CDR3 protein: CSARDRLAAYEQYF
J gene: TRBJ2-5; D gene: TRBD2; V gene: TRBV7-2; clone size: many; CDR3 DNA: TGTGCCAGCAGCCCCCGACTAGCGGGAGGGCCGAGGCAAGAGACCCAGTACTTC; CDR3 protein: CASSPRLAGGPRQETQYF
J gene: TRBJ1-2; D gene: .; V gene: TRBV5-1; clone size: many; CDR3 DNA: TGCGCCAGCAGCCCCCAGGGGCTCGGCTACACCTTC; CDR3 protein: CASSPQGLGYTF
J gene: TRBJ2-1; D gene: .; V gene: TRBV11-2; clone size: many; CDR3 DNA: TGTGCCAGCAGCGTAGTTTCTGGCAATGAGCAGTTCTTC; CDR3 protein: CASSVVSGNEQFF
J gene: TRBJ1-2; D gene: .; V gene: TRBV14; clone size: few; CDR3 DNA: TGTGCCAGCAGCCAGGGGTTTAACTATGGCTACACCTTC; CDR3 protein: CASSQGFNYGYTF
J gene: TRBJ2-7; D gene: .; V gene: TRBV4-1; clone size: many; CDR3 DNA: TGCGCCAGCAGCCTACGGCAGGGTAGCTCCTACGAGCAGTACTTC; CDR3 protein: CASSLRQGSSYEQYF
J gene: TRBJ2-1; D gene: TRBD2; V gene: TRBV5-1; clone size: many; CDR3 DNA: TGCGCCAGCAGCGAGATCGGACTAGCGGGAGGACGCTCCTACAATGAGCAGTTCTTC; CDR3 protein: CASSEIGLAGGRSYNEQFF
J gene: TRBJ1-5; D gene: .; V gene: TRBV4-1; clone size: many; CDR3 DNA: TGCGCCAGCAGCCAAGACTCTACCAATCAGCCCCAGCATTTT; CDR3 protein: CASSQDSTNQPQHF
J gene: TRBJ2-7; D gene: .; V gene: TRBV12-3/TRBV12-4; clone size: many; CDR3 DNA: TGTGCCAGCGGGCCTGGGAGCCGAAATGTCTACGAGCAGTACTTC; CDR3 protein: CASGPGSRNVYEQYF
J gene: TRBJ2-1; D gene: TRBD2; V gene: TRBV6-5; clone size: many; CDR3 DNA: TGTGCCAGCACCGCCGTGGCTAGCGGGAGAAGTGAGCAGTTCTTC; CDR3 protein: CASTAVASGRSEQFF
J gene: TRBJ1-2; D gene: TRBD1; V gene: TRBV6-5; clone size: .; CDR3 DNA: TGTGCCAGCAAAAAACAGGGGACGGGGAATGGCTACACCTTC; CDR3 protein: CASKKQGTGNGYTF
J gene: TRBJ2-1; D gene: .; V gene: TRBV19; clone size: many; CDR3 DNA: TGTGCCAGTAGTAACTACAATGAGCAGTTCTTC; CDR3 protein: CASSNYNEQFF
J gene: TRBJ2-1; D gene: .; V gene: TRBV12-3/TRBV12-4; clone size: many; CDR3 DNA: TGTGCCAGCAGTTCAACGCGGGACAGCTCCTACAATGAGCAGTTCTTC; CDR3 protein: CASSSTRDSSYNEQFF
J gene: TRBJ2-7; D gene: TRBD1; V gene: TRBV20-1; clone size: many; CDR3 DNA: TGCAGTGCCGCCAGATACAGGGGAACCAACGAGCAGTACTTC; CDR3 protein: CSAARYRGTNEQYF
J gene: TRBJ2-1; D gene: .; V gene: TRBV11-1; clone size: many; CDR3 DNA: TGTGCCAGCAGCTTAGTAGCCCCTGAGCAGTTCTTC; CDR3 protein: CASSLVAPEQFF
J gene: TRBJ2-1; D gene: TRBD2; V gene: TRBV20-1; clone size: many; CDR3 DNA: TGCAGTGCTAGGGGGGGGGCTAGCGGGACAAATGAGCAGTTCTTC; CDR3 protein: CSARGGASGTNEQFF
J gene: TRBJ2-7; D gene: .; V gene: TRBV25-1; clone size: medium-sized; CDR3 DNA: TGTGCCAGCAGTGAGCAGCGTCGGTACTCCTACGAGCAGTACTTC; CDR3 protein: CASSEQRRYSYEQYF
J gene: TRBJ2-1; D gene: TRBD2; V gene: TRBV28; clone size: .; CDR3 DNA: TGTGCCAGCAGTCCAAAAACTAGCGGGAGGGACAATGAGCAGTTCTTC; CDR3 protein: CASSPKTSGRDNEQFF
J gene: TRBJ2-5; D gene: TRBD1; V gene: TRBV2; clone size: many; CDR3 DNA: TGTGCCAGCAGCGGGGACAGTACGTCACAAGAGACCCAGTACTTC; CDR3 protein: CASSGDSTSQETQYF
J gene: TRBJ2-7; D gene: .; V gene: TRBV20-1; clone size: many; CDR3 DNA: TGCAGTGCTAGAGCCCAAGGTTCGGTCTACGAGCAGTACTTC; CDR3 protein: CSARAQGSVYEQYF
J gene: TRBJ2-3; D gene: TRBD2; V gene: TRBV20-1; clone size: many; CDR3 DNA: TGCAGTGCTAGACTAGCGGGCACAGATACGCAGTATTTT; CDR3 protein: CSARLAGTDTQYF
J gene: TRBJ2-7; D gene: .; V gene: TRBV3-1; clone size: few; CDR3 DNA: TGTGCCAGCAGCCAAGGCTGGGGCGGGAAGGGCGACGAGCAGTACTTC; CDR3 protein: CASSQGWGGKGDEQYF
J gene: TRBJ2-2; D gene: .; V gene: TRBV5-1; clone size: many; CDR3 DNA: TGCGCCAGCAGCCGGGACACGAACACCGGGGAGCTGTTTTTT; CDR3 protein: CASSRDTNTGELFF
J gene: TRBJ2-6; D gene: .; V gene: TRBV20-1; clone size: many; CDR3 DNA: TGCAGTGCTAGAGATCCCTCTGGGGCCAACGTCCTGACTTTC; CDR3 protein: CSARDPSGANVLTF
J gene: TRBJ2-3; D gene: .; V gene: TRBV7-2; clone size: many; CDR3 DNA: TGTGCCAGCAGCTCCCCGCTCGTGGGTACGCAGTATTTT; CDR3 protein: CASSSPLVGTQYF
J gene: TRBJ2-3; D gene: TRBD2; V gene: TRBV12-3/TRBV12-4; clone size: once; CDR3 DNA: TGTGCCAGCAGTGGACTAGCGGGAGAGTTCAGGGCCACAGATACGCAGTATTTT; CDR3 protein: CASSGLAGEFRATDTQYF
J gene: TRBJ2-7; D gene: TRBD1; V gene: TRBV6-1; clone size: .; CDR3 DNA: TGTGCCAGCAGAATTTTCCGGGACAGGGTCGAACCAAGCTCCTACGAGCAGTACTTC; CDR3 protein: CASRIFRDRVEPSSYEQYF
J gene: TRBJ2-5; D gene: TRBD2; V gene: TRBV7-8; clone size: many; CDR3 DNA: TGTGCCAGCAGCTTTGGTGATCGGGGGGGGGAGACCCAGTACTTC; CDR3 protein: CASSFGDRGGETQYF
J gene: TRBJ2-3; D gene: .; V gene: TRBV4-1; clone size: many; CDR3 DNA: TGCGCCAGCAGCCAAGATGGGGCAGAGGCAGATACGCAGTATTTT; CDR3 protein: CASSQDGAEADTQYF
J gene: TRBJ2-2; D gene: TRBD1; V gene: TRBV4-1; clone size: many; CDR3 DNA: TGCGCCAGCAGCCACCGACAGGGTTCGATCGGGGAGCTGTTTTTT; CDR3 protein: CASSHRQGSIGELFF